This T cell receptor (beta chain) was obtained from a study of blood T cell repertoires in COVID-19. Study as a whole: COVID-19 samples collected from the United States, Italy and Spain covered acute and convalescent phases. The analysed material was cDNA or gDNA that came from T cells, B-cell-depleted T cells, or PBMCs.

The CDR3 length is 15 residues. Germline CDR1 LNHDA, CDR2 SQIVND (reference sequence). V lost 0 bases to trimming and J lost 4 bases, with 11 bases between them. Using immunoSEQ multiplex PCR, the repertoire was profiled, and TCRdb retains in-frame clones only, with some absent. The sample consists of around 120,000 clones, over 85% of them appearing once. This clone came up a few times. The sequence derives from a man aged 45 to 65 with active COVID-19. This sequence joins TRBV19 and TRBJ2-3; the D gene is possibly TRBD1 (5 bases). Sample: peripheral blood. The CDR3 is CASSIDQGVADTQYF. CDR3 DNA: TGTGCCAGTAGTATAGATCAAGGGGTTGCAGATACGCAGTATTTT.